This entry concerns a single TCR beta chain. The entry originates in a study of CD8+CD57+ T cells in acquired aplastic anemia. At the level of the study: DNA recovered from sorted CD4+ and CD8+ cells had a mean of about 3.5 ug.

Genomic DNA was employed as the template in profiling TCR beta VDJ and CDR3. TCRdb re-analysed the reads in MiXCR, keeping a single row per CDR3 protein. The sample records just over 400,000 distinct CDR3 sequences, 60% to 80% being singletons. Germline CDR1 and CDR2: SGHTA and FQGTGA. This CDR3 is 14 amino acids long. V shed 5 bases and J 3 bases; nucleotides not matched to a gene: 6. Sequencing was done on a sample of sorted CD4+, CD8+, or CD8+CD57+ T cells (not recorded which) from PBMCs. J is TRBJ2-5 and V is TRBV7-3; 7 bases are shared with TRBD2. This TCR was recovered from a human donor in good health, serving as a control. The CDR3 loop reads CASSPPGGKETQYF. In DNA, the CDR3 is TGTGCCAGCAGCCCGCCGGGGGGAAAAGAGACCCAGTACTTC.